One sample yielded the 17 T cell receptor beta chains listed below, sequenced in a study of blood T cell repertoires in COVID-19. The data were produced by immunoSEQ multiplex PCR, yet TCRdb's version contains in-frame clones alone and is incomplete. The sample has some 87,000 clones, about 84% seen once. The sample comprised peripheral blood. Receptor source: a man at least 80 years old with active or convalescent COVID-19.

This clone was found many times. This chain connects TRBV6-6 to TRBJ1-5, with 7 bases identical to TRBD1. Unmatched junction bases numbered 10, after V lost 5 bases and J lost 0 bases. Germline V gene lookup returns CDR1 MNHNY and CDR2 SVGAGI (reference sequence). CDR3 length: 17 residues. CDR3 loop: CASSRQGSAYSNQPQHF. The CDR3 DNA is TGTGCCAGCAGTCGACAGGGTTCGGCCTATAGCAATCAGCCCCAGCATTTT.

The chain combines TRBV7-6 with TRBJ2-1; 9 bases fit TRBD2. Losses at the gene ends were 6 bases for V and 4 bases for J; bases not matched to a gene: 7. CDR3 size: 15 residues. CDR1 SGHVS and CDR2 FNYEAQ come from the germline V gene. CDR3 amino acids: CASSYAGGEYNEQFF. The CDR3 nucleotides read TGTGCCAGCAGTTATGCGGGGGGGGAGTACAATGAGCAGTTCTTC.

The chain carries TRBV19 and TRBJ1-5; no clear D gene. The length of the CDR3 is 14 residues. V was clipped by 3 bases and J by 0 bases, with 6 bases between them. Germline lookup yields CDR1 LNHDA and CDR2 SQIVND (reference sequence). CDR3 residues: CASSIQDSNQPQHF. CDR3 coding DNA: TGTGCCAGTAGTATTCAGGATAGCAATCAGCCCCAGCATTTT.

The rearrangement links TRBV7-7 to TRBJ2-5; D is unclear. V gave up 5 bases and J gave up 1 base, with 8 bases separating them. Germline CDR1 and CDR2: SSHAT and FNYEAQ (reference sequence). There are 13 residues in the CDR3. The CDR3 DNA reads TGTGCCAGCAGCCGTGAGTTCCAAGAGACCCAGTACTTC. It specifies CASSREFQETQYF.

This chain connects TRBV11-3 to TRBJ2-7, with 8 bases matching TRBD1. The germline gives CDR1 SGHNT, CDR2 YENEEA. The CDR3 extends over 13 amino acids. V shed 8 bases and J 5 bases; nucleotides not matched to a gene: 8. The CDR3 nucleotides read TGTGCCAGCGCCAGGGGGCAAAGGGACGAGCAGTACTTC. Protein product: CASARGQRDEQYF.

J is TRBJ1-1 and V is TRBV28; no definite D call. Germline V gene lookup returns CDR1 MDHEN and CDR2 SYDVKM. The CDR3 is 12 amino acids. V lost 1 base, J lost 10 bases, and 10 bases lay in between. The CDR3 DNA sequence: TGTGCCAGCAGTTTATTGATCACGGGAGCTTTCTTT. Translated, it gives CASSLLITGAFF. The whole variable domain, remainder taken from reference TRBV28 and TRBJ1-1, is DVKVTQSSRYLVKRTGEKVFLECVQDMDHENMFWYRQDPGLGLRLIYFSYDVKMKEKGDIPEGYSVSREKKERFSLILESASTNQTSMYLCASSLLITGAFFGQGTRLTVV.

This rearrangement joins TRBV27 to TRBJ2-7; the D gene is possibly TRBD1 (6 bases). The CDR3 is 13 residues long. V was trimmed by 3 bases and J by 1 base, leaving 7 bases between them. CDR1 is MNHEY and CDR2 is SMNVEV in the germline V gene (reference sequence). In nucleotides, the CDR3 is TGTGCCAGCAGTTTTGGACAGTCCTACGAGCAGTACTTC. This gives the protein CASSFGQSYEQYF.

This clone was detected a few times. The CDR3, as DNA: TGTGCCAGCAGCCGACGTGAAGCGGGGACGCAGTATTTT. Residues: CASSRREAGTQYF. This sequence joins TRBV6-5 and TRBJ2-3, with 7 bases lining up with TRBD2. CDR1 is MNHEY and CDR2 is SVGAGI in the germline V gene. CDR3 length: 13 residues. The junction had 9 bases not matched to a gene; V was cut back by 6 bases and J by 9 bases.

By sample share, this clone is medium-sized (0.01 to 0.1%). The V call is TRBV19, the J call TRBJ1-6; maybe TRBD1 (5 bases). Germline-derived CDR1 and CDR2 are LNHDA and SQIVND (reference sequence). This CDR3 is 13 amino acids long. The V end was cut by 5 bases, the J end by 7 bases, with 9 bases between. CDR3 amino acids: CASSWRQNSPLHF. The CDR3 DNA sequence: TGTGCCAGTAGTTGGAGACAGAATTCACCCCTCCACTTT. The variable domain in full, with the rest retrieved from reference TRBV19 and TRBJ1-6, is DGGITQSPKYLFRKEGQNVTLSCEQNLNHDAMYWYRQDPGQGLRLIYYSQIVNDFQKGDIAEGYSVSREKKESFPLTVTSAQKNPTAFYLCASSWRQNSPLHFGNGTRLTVT.

The DNA for the CDR3 is TGTGCCAGCTCCCCCGTGCGGGGCACTGAAGCTTTCTTT. Translating gives CASSPVRGTEAFF. V and J are TRBV7-2 and TRBJ1-1, with D uncertain. V was trimmed by 8 bases and J by 4 bases, leaving 14 bases between them. The CDR3 covers 13 residues. Germline-derived CDR1 and CDR2 are SGHTA and FQGNSA. Filled out from reference TRBV7-2 and TRBJ1-1, the complete variable domain reads GAGVSQSPSNKVTEKGKDVELRCDPISGHTALYWYRQSLGQGLEFLIYFQGNSAPDKSGLPSDRFSAERTGGSVSTLTIQRTQQEDSAVYLCASSPVRGTEAFFGQGTRLTVV.

The gene calls are TRBV2 and TRBJ1-3, with D hard to call. There are 14 residues in the CDR3. Germline assignment: CDR1 SNHLY and CDR2 FYNNEI. V was clipped by 4 bases and J by 3 bases, with 10 bases between them. The CDR3 here is CASSVYGFGNTIYF. CDR3 in DNA: TGTGCCAGCAGTGTATACGGGTTTGGAAACACCATATATTTT.

The rearrangement joins TRBV24-1 to TRBJ2-5; 7 positions match TRBD2. The J segment lost 1 base and the V segment lost 4 bases, leaving 8 bases of the junction unmatched. Germline V lookup: CDR1 KGHDR, CDR2 SFDVKD. The CDR3 has 16 residues. CDR3 protein: CATSDSAGPSQETQYF. The CDR3 DNA sequence: TGTGCCACCAGTGACTCAGCGGGGCCTAGCCAAGAGACCCAGTACTTC.

The chain uses TRBV6-5 and TRBJ2-5; TRBD2 matches 11 bases. The ends lost 7 bases at V and 5 bases at J; junction bases unmatched: 3. The CDR3 loop spans 13 amino acids. Germline V gene lookup returns CDR1 MNHEY and CDR2 SVGAGI. This chain's CDR3 is CASKASGGETQYF. CDR3 sequence (DNA): TGTGCCAGCAAGGCTAGCGGGGGGGAGACCCAGTACTTC.

The chain carries TRBV11-2 and TRBJ2-1; D is uncertain. Between the trimmed V and J ends, which lost 1 base and 13 bases, there was a span of 8 bases. The CDR3 is made up of 11 amino acids. Germline loops: CDR1 SGHAT, CDR2 FQNNGV. In nucleotides, the CDR3 is TGTGCCAGCAGCTTAGGGGCCTTACAGTTCTTC. Its protein product is CASSLGALQFF.

This clone has a single count. The V gene is TRBV29-1, the J gene TRBJ1-2; TRBD1 matches 9 bases. Germline CDR1 is SQVTM and CDR2 is ANQGSEA. Germline trimming cut 3 bases from V and 4 bases from J; bases unmatched to any gene: 6. The CDR3 is made up of 14 amino acids. The DNA of the CDR3 is TGCAGCGTTGATACAGGGGGCGCAGGCTATGGCTACACCTTC. Protein product: CSVDTGGAGYGYTF. Drawing the rest from reference TRBV29-1 and TRBJ1-2, the complete variable domain is SAVISQKPSRDICQRGTSLTIQCQVDSQVTMMFWYRQQPGQSLTLIATANQGSEATYESGFVIDKFPISRPNLTFSTLTVSNMSPEDSSIYLCSVDTGGAGYGYTFGSGTRLTVV.

The gene calls are TRBV19 and TRBJ2-6; 12 bases are a match to TRBD2. Trimming took 0 bases from V and 0 from J; bases not matched to a gene: 3. The CDR3 extends over 19 amino acids. Germline CDR1 is LNHDA and CDR2 is SQIVND (reference sequence). The CDR3 sequence: CASSIETSGGPSGANVLTF. The CDR3 region has the DNA TGTGCCAGTAGTATAGAAACTAGCGGGGGGCCCTCTGGGGCCAACGTCCTGACTTTC. Complete variable domain (other parts from reference TRBV19 and TRBJ2-6): DGGITQSPKYLFRKEGQNVTLSCEQNLNHDAMYWYRQDPGQGLRLIYYSQIVNDFQKGDIAEGYSVSREKKESFPLTVTSAQKNPTAFYLCASSIETSGGPSGANVLTFGAGSRLTVL.

This chain links TRBV9 with TRBJ2-1, with a weak D call TRBD1 (6 bases). Germline V gene lookup returns CDR1 SGDLS and CDR2 YYNGEE. V shed 0 bases and J shed 7 bases, with 14 bases lying between them. The CDR3 sequence is 15 residues long. CDR3 sequence (DNA): TGTGCCAGCAGCGTAGGACAGGACGAGTTTAATGAGCAGTTCTTC. Residues: CASSVGQDEFNEQFF.